This T cell receptor (beta chain) was identified in a study of T cell repertoires and HLA-DP antigens. Study context: Donor ages ranged from 18-to-29 to 60-to-69; two men, one woman.

Remarks on this clone: The target antigen is unknown.

Germline values: CDR1 MDHEN, CDR2 SYDVKM. With 6 bases removed from V and 7 bases from J, the gap between germline ends came to 12 bases. This CDR3 is 13 amino acids long. Primers targeted 54 TRBV and 13 TRBJ segments. Clones were read by immunoSEQ multiplex PCR, and TCRdb kept only the in-frame ones, dropping some. This table has approximately 90,000 clones, roughly nine tenths appearing once. The rearrangement joins TRBV28 to TRBJ2-2, with a tentative D call TRBD1 (6 bases). The material sequenced was CD4+ T cells from PBMCs. The sequence was obtained from a man aged 50-59 years in good health and CMV-seronegative. In nucleotides, the CDR3 is TGTGCCAGCAGATCCGGGACAATCGGGGAGCTGTTTTTT. Protein sequence: CASRSGTIGELFF.